Shown below are 14 T cell receptor beta chains from a single sample sequenced in a study of T cell responses to AZD1222 COVID-19 vaccine. Sequencing was performed with immunoSEQ multiplex PCR; in TCRdb, only in-frame clones are kept and a portion is missing. This sample has approximately 90,000 clones, with 80% to 90% found just once. The sequencing here drew on peripheral blood, taken on day 0 of AZD1222 vaccination. These TCRs come from an adult in good health.

This clone was seen more than once but under ten times. As DNA, the CDR3 is TGTGCCAGCAGTTGGGGTGGGAGCGGGATTTATGAGCAGTTCTTC. Translating gives CASSWGGSGIYEQFF. This chain joins TRBV6-5 and TRBJ2-1; 7 bases line up with TRBD2. The CDR3 contains 15 residues. Looked up from germline, CDR1 is MNHEY and CDR2 is SVGAGI. Trimming took 4 bases from V and 8 from J; bases not matched to a gene: 11.

This chain connects TRBV11-2 to TRBJ2-7, with D possibly called TRBD1 or TRBD2 (5 bases each). Trimming removed 0 bases at V and 0 bases at J, with 21 bases between. The CDR3 loop spans 19 amino acids. CDR1 and CDR2 from the germline V gene are SGHAT and FQNNGV. CDR3 nucleotides: TGTGCCAGCAGCTTAGATTATGCATCTTTTTGGGGGAGCTCCTACGAGCAGTACTTC. It translates to CASSLDYASFWGSSYEQYF.

The CDR3 nucleotides read TGTGCCAGCAGTTACTCGAGAAGGGGCCAGCAGTTCTTC. Translating gives CASSYSRRGQQFF. The chain joins TRBV6-5 to TRBJ2-1, with D perhaps TRBD1 (5 bases). Germline lookup yields CDR1 MNHEY and CDR2 SVGAGI. V gave up 0 bases and J gave up 11 bases, with 11 bases separating them. The CDR3 is 13 amino acids.

As regards this clone: The junction departs from the called germline gene at one end, perhaps through a read error. The V call is TRBV18, the J call TRBJ1-5; possibly TRBD1 for D (5 bases). Germline V CDR1 and CDR2: KGHSH, LQKENI. CDR3 length: 12 amino acids. CDR3 nucleotides: TGTGCCAGCTCACCGGGGGACCAGCCCCAGCTTTTT. Amino acid sequence: CASSPGDQPQLF.

CDR3: CASSLPRASGSSYEQYF. CDR3 coding DNA: TGCGCCAGCAGCCTTCCCCGGGCTAGCGGGAGCTCCTACGAGCAGTACTTC. V is TRBV4-1 and J is TRBJ2-7, with TRBD2 identical over 10 bases. The CDR3 runs to 17 residues. The J segment lost 0 bases and the V segment lost 4 bases, leaving 9 bases of the junction unmatched. Germline V gene data show CDR1 as MGHRA and CDR2 as YSYEKL.

The chain employs TRBV18 and TRBJ1-1; no definite D call. The germline gives CDR1 KGHSH, CDR2 LQKENI. CDR3 length equals 13 residues. V lost 4 bases and J lost 1, with 7 bases in between. The CDR3 coding sequence is TGTGCCAGCTCACAGGGCGAGAACACTGAAGCTTTCTTT. Protein product: CASSQGENTEAFF.

The chain carries TRBV29-1 and TRBJ2-3; weak D call: TRBD1 (7 bases). The CDR3 has 15 amino acids. The V end lost 7 bases, the J end lost 6 bases, and 23 bases lay between the germline ends. The V gene's germline CDR1 is SQVTM and CDR2 ANQGSEA. The chain's CDR3 is CSARTGVSAGDTQYF. The CDR3 nucleotides are TGCAGCGCCCGAACAGGGGTAAGCGCGGGGGATACGCAGTATTTT.

CDR3 sequence: CASSLSRGTYGYTF. For the CDR3, the DNA is TGTGCCAGCAGTTTATCTCGGGGAACCTATGGCTACACCTTC. The V and J genes are TRBV27 and TRBJ1-2; D remains ambiguous. The germline V gene has CDR1 MNHEY and CDR2 SMNVEV (reference sequence). Trimming removed 0 bases from V and 4 bases from J, with 9 bases in between. The CDR3 runs to 14 residues.

The chain employs TRBV28 and TRBJ1-2; 9 nucleotides agree with TRBD1. Germline V gives CDR1 MDHEN, CDR2 SYDVKM. J was trimmed by 2 bases and V by 5 bases; bases with no gene match: 6. The CDR3 has 15 amino acids. CDR3 nucleotides: TGTGCCAGCAGTACAGGGGGCTCTCGCAACTATGGCTACACCTTC. Translating gives CASSTGGSRNYGYTF.

The rearrangement uses TRBV28 and TRBJ1-2; no firm D call. Trimming stripped 6 bases from V and 0 bases from J, with 11 bases between. Looked up from germline, CDR1 is MDHEN and CDR2 is SYDVKM. The CDR3 is 14 residues long. CDR3 region: CASSPTLANYGYTF. The CDR3 nucleotides read TGTGCCAGCAGCCCAACTTTAGCTAACTATGGCTACACCTTC.

This chain connects TRBV11-3 to TRBJ2-3, with 8 bases that match TRBD1. The CDR3 is 16 amino acids. The germline CDR1 and CDR2 sequences are SGHNT and YENEEA. The J segment lost 2 bases and the V segment lost 4 bases, leaving 8 bases of the junction unmatched. CDR3 sequence: CASSSSDRVLTDTQYF. Written as DNA, the CDR3 is TGTGCCAGCAGCTCCTCGGACAGGGTTCTCACAGATACGCAGTATTTT. Filled out from reference TRBV11-3 and TRBJ2-3, the complete variable domain reads EAGVVQSPRYKIIEKKQPVAFWCNPISGHNTLYWYLQNLGQGPELLIRYENEEAVDDSQLPKDRFSAERLKGVDSTLKIQPAELGDSAVYLCASSSSDRVLTDTQYFGPGTRLTVL.

The V gene is TRBV10-3, the J gene TRBJ2-1; the D gene is possibly TRBD2 (7 bases). The CDR3 covers 17 residues. V was trimmed by 3 bases and J by 2 bases, leaving 17 bases between them. The V gene's germline CDR1 is ENHRY and CDR2 SYGVKD. The CDR3, as DNA: TGTGCCATCAGTGAACCGGGGGCTAGCGGCACCTACAATGAGCAGTTCTTC. Amino acid sequence: CAISEPGASGTYNEQFF.

The chain employs TRBV30 and TRBJ2-2; the D is unclear. Trimming cost V 0 bases and J 2 bases, with 7 bases left between them. From germline, CDR1 is GTSNPN and CDR2 SVGIG (reference sequence). The CDR3 consists of 14 residues. CDR3 in DNA: TGTGCCTGGAGTGTACCCGTAAACACCGGGGAGCTGTTTTTT. The encoded protein is CAWSVPVNTGELFF.

V and J are TRBV28 and TRBJ1-1; maybe TRBD1 (5 bases). The CDR3 has 13 residues. Trimming took off 3 bases at V and 1 base at J, with 6 bases between the two ends. CDR1 is MDHEN and CDR2 is SYDVKM in the germline V gene. The CDR3 nucleotides read TGTGCCAGCAGTTTTAGGGGGAACACTGAAGCTTTCTTT. Protein sequence: CASSFRGNTEAFF.